This is a list of T cell receptor beta chains from one sample in a study of blood T cell repertoires in COVID-19. TCRdb's copy holds only in-frame clones and misses some; the assay was immunoSEQ multiplex PCR. The sample holds approximately 150,000 clones; 85% to 90% are singletons and the top ten take approximately 9%. The sequenced sample was peripheral blood. The receptors derive from a woman between 45 and 60 years old with active or convalescent COVID-19. Each CDR3 is given with its conserved first and last residue. D genes are given only for firm matches. Size tells how often a clone was seen (once, few, many) or the class of an expanded clone, and some rows leave it out.

d_gene	abundance	v_gene	j_gene	CDR3nt	CDR3aa
TRBD1	-	TRBV11-2	TRBJ1-2	TGTGCCAGCAGCTTAGGGGCAGGACAGGCGCGGGGCTATGGCTACACCTTC	CASSLGAGQARGYGYTF
-	few	TRBV28	TRBJ1-6	TGTGCCAGCAGCCCCCCCACAGGAAATAATTCACCCCTCCACTTT	CASSPPTGNNSPLHF
-	-	TRBV7-3	TRBJ2-1	TGTGCCAGCAGCATTAATCCTTCCTACAATGAGCAGTTCTTC	CASSINPSYNEQFF
-	once	TRBV7-9	TRBJ1-3	TGTGCCAGCAGCTTAACGGCCGACAGGTCCTCTGGAAACACCATATATTTT	CASSLTADRSSGNTIYF
-	-	TRBV30	TRBJ1-1	TGTGCCTGGAGTACAGGCAGGGTTGGGAATGCTTTCTTT	CAWSTGRVGNAFF
TRBD2	-	TRBV7-2	TRBJ2-7	TGTGCCAGCAGCTTCCTAGCGGGAGGGCATTCCGAGCAGTACTTC	CASSFLAGGHSEQYF
TRBD2	-	TRBV25-1	TRBJ2-3	TGTGCCAGCAGTGACACTAGCGGGGTACGGGCAGATACGCAGTATTTT	CASSDTSGVRADTQYF
-	-	TRBV2	TRBJ2-7	TGTGCCAGCAGCGGGGACTTAGACGAGCAGTACTTC	CASSGDLDEQYF
TRBD1	-	TRBV4-3	TRBJ1-5	TGCGCCAGCAGCCAAGAATCAGCCGGGACAGGCCGCAATCAGCCCCAGCATTTT	CASSQESAGTGRNQPQHF
TRBD1	-	TRBV7-8	TRBJ1-1	TGTGCCAGCAGCTGGGGACAGGGGGAGAAGGGGACTGAAGCTTTCTTT	CASSWGQGEKGTEAFF
TRBD1	-	TRBV30	TRBJ1-3	TGTGCCTGGAGTCTAGGACAGGACTCTGGAAACACCATATATTTT	CAWSLGQDSGNTIYF
-	few	TRBV30	TRBJ1-2	TGTGCCTGGAGGGCCCCCAGTTCCCCAGGCTACACCTTC	CAWRAPSSPGYTF
TRBD1	-	TRBV7-9	TRBJ2-3	TGTGCCAGCAGCCGAGGGGACAGAGATACGCAGTATTTT	CASSRGDRDTQYF
-	-	TRBV30	TRBJ1-3	TGTGCCTGGAAAAAACAGGGTAACTCTGGAAACACCATATATTTT	CAWKKQGNSGNTIYF
-	-	TRBV7-2	TRBJ1-3	TGTGCCAGCAGGGTGGGGGGCTCTGGAAACACCATATATTTT	CASRVGGSGNTIYF
TRBD1	-	TRBV5-1	TRBJ1-1	TGCGCCAGCAGCGAACCTGACAGGGTCACTGAAGCTTTCTTT	CASSEPDRVTEAFF
-	-	TRBV5-1	TRBJ2-7	TGCGCCAGCAGCTTGACAGCGGGCGGCTACGAGCAGTACTTC	CASSLTAGGYEQYF
-	-	TRBV3-1/TRBV3-2	TRBJ2-5	TGTGCCAGCAGCCATCATGGACTGGGTAGTGGGGAGACCCAGTACTTC	CASSHHGLGSGETQYF
-	-	TRBV14	TRBJ1-3	TGTGCCAGCAGCCCCTACTCTGGAAACACCATATATTTT	CASSPYSGNTIYF
-	-	TRBV7-6	TRBJ1-2	TGTGCCAGCAGCTTCGGGGAAGGGTATGGCTACACCTTC	CASSFGEGYGYTF
TRBD1	-	TRBV11-2	TRBJ2-5	TGTGCCAGCAGTTTAGGACAGGGGCAAGAGACCCAGTACTTC	CASSLGQGQETQYF
-	-	TRBV7-2	TRBJ2-2	TGTGCCAGCAGCTTCAGCAGGGGCGACACCGGGGAGCTGTTTTTT	CASSFSRGDTGELFF
TRBD2	-	TRBV11-2	TRBJ2-2	TGTGCCAGCAGCTTAGTGACTAGCGGATCCGGGGAGCTGTTTTTT	CASSLVTSGSGELFF
TRBD2	-	TRBV19	TRBJ2-3	TGTGCCAGTAGTAGAGAGGGATACCTAAGGACTAGCGGGAGGACTAGCACAGATACGCAGTATTTT	CASSREGYLRTSGRTSTDTQYF
-	-	TRBV3-1/TRBV3-2	TRBJ1-2	TGTGCCAGCAGCCAAGGTCCGGGCTATGGCTACACCTTC	CASSQGPGYGYTF
-	-	TRBV18	TRBJ2-7	TGTGCCAGCTCACCAGCGCTCTCCCGGGCGGGGGAGCAGTACTTC	CASSPALSRAGEQYF
TRBD1	-	TRBV19	TRBJ2-2	TGTGCCAGTAGCTTGGGACAGGGAATCGGGGAGCTGTTTTTT	CASSLGQGIGELFF
TRBD2	-	TRBV7-9	TRBJ2-1	TGTGCCAGCAGCCGAGGGACTAGCGGGAGTATTTACAATGAGCAGTTCTTC	CASSRGTSGSIYNEQFF
TRBD1	-	TRBV27	TRBJ1-5	TGTGCCAGCAGTTTAGGACAGGGCGGCAATCAGCCCCAGCATTTT	CASSLGQGGNQPQHF
TRBD1	-	TRBV11-2	TRBJ2-7	TGTGCCAGCAGGGGGAAACAGGGGCGCGAGCAGTACTTC	CASRGKQGREQYF
-	-	TRBV9	TRBJ1-4	TGTGCCAGCAGCAAGGGGGTAGCTAATGAAAAACTGTTTTTT	CASSKGVANEKLFF
-	-	TRBV28	TRBJ2-1	TGTGCCAGCAGTGCGCGAACAGGTATCACGCAGTTCTTC	CASSARTGITQFF
-	few	TRBV10-1	TRBJ1-3	TGCGCCAGCAGTGAAAGGGGCCTAGGCTATCGAAACACCATATATTTT	CASSERGLGYRNTIYF
TRBD1	-	TRBV7-2	TRBJ2-2	TGTGCCAGCAGCCCCTCAACAGGGGTGGCCGGGGAGCTGTTTTTT	CASSPSTGVAGELFF
-	-	TRBV27	TRBJ2-3	TGTGCCAGCAGTTTAACGTCTTGGGGTCCGGGATTGGGAGGCGCAGATACGCAGTATTTT	CASSLTSWGPGLGGADTQYF
-	few	TRBV3-1/TRBV3-2	TRBJ1-3	TGTGCCAGCAGCCATGGAGGGTCTGGAAACACCATATATTTT	CASSHGGSGNTIYF
-	-	TRBV10-3	TRBJ1-2	TGTGCCACCAGGCGAAGGACAGCTAACTATGGCTACACCTTC	CATRRRTANYGYTF
TRBD2	-	TRBV7-9	TRBJ2-1	TGTGCCAGCAGCTTACGGACTAGCGGGAGAGATGAGCAGTTCTTC	CASSLRTSGRDEQFF
TRBD2	-	TRBV7-3	TRBJ2-1	TGTGCCAGCAGCTTAAAGGCGGGGGGGCCCCATGAGCAGTTCTTC	CASSLKAGGPHEQFF
-	-	TRBV18	TRBJ2-1	TGTGCCAGCTCACCGGACATCGGTAACTACAATGAGCAGTTCTTC	CASSPDIGNYNEQFF
-	-	TRBV29-1	TRBJ2-7	TGCAGCGTTGAGGACAGATACGAGCAGTACTTC	CSVEDRYEQYF
TRBD2	-	TRBV11-3	TRBJ2-7	TGTGCCAGCAGCTTATCCGGGGGGTCCTACGAGCAGTACTTC	CASSLSGGSYEQYF